This T cell receptor (beta chain) appears in the sequencing data of a study of vaccination and CD4 T cells after COVID-19. Study details: Convalescent study patients returned SARS-CoV-2 positive nasal swab PCR results, with 8 to 10 mild cases and one severe. Participants, all vaccine recipients, received two doses of either BNT162b2 or mRNA-1273.

Specified treatment: roughly nine-day PBMC culture with coronavirus spike peptide pools or control peptides (ViraFEST assay). Researchers used the Oncomine TCR Beta short-read assay to sequence DNA from cultured CD4+ T cells. TCRdb used MiXCR to reprocess the PCR reads, holding one entry per CDR3 protein. The table lists roughly 15,000 distinct CDR3 sequences, about 60% of them singletons. This clonotype was observed a few times. As yet, its antigen is unknown. CDR1 is DFQATT, CDR2 SNEGSKA, per germline (reference sequence). V was clipped by 3 bases and J by 6 bases; unmatched bases: 4. This CDR3 is 13 amino acids long.

The sequenced sample was CD4+ T cells from blood, cultured in vitro. The rearrangement uses TRBV20-1 and TRBJ2-5, with 10 positions matching TRBD2. This TCR derives from a human donor who had recovered from COVID-19. This CDR3 is CSASPSGGQTQYF. The DNA of the CDR3 is TGCAGTGCTAGTCCTAGCGGGGGACAGACCCAGTACTTC.